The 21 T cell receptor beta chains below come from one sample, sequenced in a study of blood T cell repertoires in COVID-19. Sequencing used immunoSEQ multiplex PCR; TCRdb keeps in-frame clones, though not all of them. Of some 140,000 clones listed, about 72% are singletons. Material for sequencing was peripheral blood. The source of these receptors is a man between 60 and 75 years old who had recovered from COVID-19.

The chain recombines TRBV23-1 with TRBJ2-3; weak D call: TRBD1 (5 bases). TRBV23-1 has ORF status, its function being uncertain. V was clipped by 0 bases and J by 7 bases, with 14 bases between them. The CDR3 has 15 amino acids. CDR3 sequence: CASSQSSRAHHTQYF. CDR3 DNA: TGCGCCAGCAGTCAATCTTCCAGGGCCCATCATACGCAGTATTTT.

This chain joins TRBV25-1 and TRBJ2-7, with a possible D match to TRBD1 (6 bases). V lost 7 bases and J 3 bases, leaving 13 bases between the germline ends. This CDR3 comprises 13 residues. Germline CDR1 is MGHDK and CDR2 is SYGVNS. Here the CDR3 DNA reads TGTGCCAGCAAAATGGGGGCGGACTACGAGCAGTACTTC. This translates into CASKMGADYEQYF.

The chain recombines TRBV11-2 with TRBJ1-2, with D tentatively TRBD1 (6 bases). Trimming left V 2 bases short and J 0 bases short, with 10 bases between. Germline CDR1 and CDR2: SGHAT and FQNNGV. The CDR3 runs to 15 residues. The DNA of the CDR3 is TGTGCCAGCAGCTTATTTCCAGGGGCTAACTATGGCTACACCTTC. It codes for CASSLFPGANYGYTF.

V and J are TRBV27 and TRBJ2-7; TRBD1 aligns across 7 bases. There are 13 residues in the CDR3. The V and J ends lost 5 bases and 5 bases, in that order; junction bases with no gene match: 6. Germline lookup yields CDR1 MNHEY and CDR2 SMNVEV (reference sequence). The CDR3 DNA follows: TGTGCCAGCAGTCGACAGGGCTGGGACGAGCAGTACTTC. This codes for CASSRQGWDEQYF.

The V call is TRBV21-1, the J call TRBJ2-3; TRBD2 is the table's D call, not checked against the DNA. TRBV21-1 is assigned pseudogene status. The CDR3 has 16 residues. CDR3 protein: CASSKETSEHADTQYF. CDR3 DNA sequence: TGTGCCAGCAGCAAAGAAACTAGCGAGCACGCAGATACGCAGTATTTT.

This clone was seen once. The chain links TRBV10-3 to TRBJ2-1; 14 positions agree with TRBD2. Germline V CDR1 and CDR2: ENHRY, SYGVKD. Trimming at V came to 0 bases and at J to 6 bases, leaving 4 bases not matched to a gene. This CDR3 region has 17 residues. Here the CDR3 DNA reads TGTGCCATCAGTGAGTCGACTGGGACTAGCGGGAGCAATGAGCAGTTCTTC. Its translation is CAISESTGTSGSNEQFF.

The CDR3 coding sequence is TGCGCCAGCAGCCAACAGCGGGACAGGGGGTACGAGCAGTACTTC. This codes for CASSQQRDRGYEQYF. The rearrangement links TRBV4-3 to TRBJ2-7; 11 bases are shared with TRBD1. The CDR3 covers 15 residues. The trim removed 2 bases at V and 4 bases at J, leaving 4 bases unmatched. The V gene's germline CDR1 is LGHNA and CDR2 YSLEER.

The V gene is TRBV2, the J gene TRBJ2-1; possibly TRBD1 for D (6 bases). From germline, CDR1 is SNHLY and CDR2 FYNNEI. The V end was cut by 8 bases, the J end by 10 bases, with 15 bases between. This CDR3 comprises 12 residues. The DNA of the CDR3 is TGTGCCAGCTATGGGACACAAATAGAGCAGTTCTTC. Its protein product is CASYGTQIEQFF.

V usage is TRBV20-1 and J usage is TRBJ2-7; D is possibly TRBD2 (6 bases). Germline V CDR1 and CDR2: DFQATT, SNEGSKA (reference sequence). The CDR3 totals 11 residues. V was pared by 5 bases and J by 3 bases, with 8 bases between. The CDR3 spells CSAPGDYEQYF. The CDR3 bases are TGCAGTGCTCCGGGGGACTACGAGCAGTACTTC.

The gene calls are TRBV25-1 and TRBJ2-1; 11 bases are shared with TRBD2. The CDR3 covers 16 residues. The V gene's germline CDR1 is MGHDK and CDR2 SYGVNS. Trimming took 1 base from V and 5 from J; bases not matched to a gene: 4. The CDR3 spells CASSEFKGLADNEQFF. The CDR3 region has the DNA TGTGCCAGCAGTGAATTCAAGGGACTAGCGGACAATGAGCAGTTCTTC.

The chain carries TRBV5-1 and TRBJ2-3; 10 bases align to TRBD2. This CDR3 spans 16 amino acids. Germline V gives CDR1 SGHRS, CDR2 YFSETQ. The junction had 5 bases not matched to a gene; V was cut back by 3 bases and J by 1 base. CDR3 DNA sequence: TGCGCCAGCAGCTACGCCGGGACTAGCGGCACAGATACGCAGTATTTT. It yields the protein CASSYAGTSGTDTQYF.

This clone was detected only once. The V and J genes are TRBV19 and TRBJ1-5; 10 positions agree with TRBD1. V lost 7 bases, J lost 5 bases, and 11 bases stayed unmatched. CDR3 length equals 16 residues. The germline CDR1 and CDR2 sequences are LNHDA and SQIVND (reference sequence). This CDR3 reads CASNQGGTGVDQPQHF. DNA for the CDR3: TGTGCCAGTAACCAGGGGGGGACAGGGGTTGATCAGCCCCAGCATTTT.

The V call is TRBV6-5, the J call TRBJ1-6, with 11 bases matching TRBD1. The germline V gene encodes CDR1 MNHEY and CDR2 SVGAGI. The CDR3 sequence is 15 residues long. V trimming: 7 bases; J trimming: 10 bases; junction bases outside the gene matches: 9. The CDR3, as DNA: TGTGCCAGCACCCCACCGGGGGACAGGGGGTCACCCCTCCACTTT. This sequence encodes CASTPPGDRGSPLHF.

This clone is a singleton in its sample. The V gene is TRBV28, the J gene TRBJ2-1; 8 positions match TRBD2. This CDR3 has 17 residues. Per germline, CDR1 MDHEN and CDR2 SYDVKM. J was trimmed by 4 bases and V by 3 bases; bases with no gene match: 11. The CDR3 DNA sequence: TGTGCCAGCAGTTTTCACAGCGGGAGATCTAATTACAATGAGCAGTTCTTC. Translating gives CASSFHSGRSNYNEQFF. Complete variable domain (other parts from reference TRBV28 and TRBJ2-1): DVKVTQSSRYLVKRTGEKVFLECVQDMDHENMFWYRQDPGLGLRLIYFSYDVKMKEKGDIPEGYSVSREKKERFSLILESASTNQTSMYLCASSFHSGRSNYNEQFFGPGTRLTVL.

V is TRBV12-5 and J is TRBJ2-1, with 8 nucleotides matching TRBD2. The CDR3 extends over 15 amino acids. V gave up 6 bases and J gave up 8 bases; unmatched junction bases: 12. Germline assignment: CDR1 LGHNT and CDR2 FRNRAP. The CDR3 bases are TGTGCTAGTGGGACTGGAGCGGGAGACGTGGATGAGCAGTTCTTC. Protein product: CASGTGAGDVDEQFF.

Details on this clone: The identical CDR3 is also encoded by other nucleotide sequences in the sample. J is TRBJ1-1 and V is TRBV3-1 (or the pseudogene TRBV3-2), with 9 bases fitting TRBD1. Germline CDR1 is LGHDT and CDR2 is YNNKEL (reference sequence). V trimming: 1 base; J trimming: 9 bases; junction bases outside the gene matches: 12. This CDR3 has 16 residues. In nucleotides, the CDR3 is TGTGCCAGCAGCCAAGGAGACGTAGGACAGGGGTTTAAAGCTTTCTTT. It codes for CASSQGDVGQGFKAFF.

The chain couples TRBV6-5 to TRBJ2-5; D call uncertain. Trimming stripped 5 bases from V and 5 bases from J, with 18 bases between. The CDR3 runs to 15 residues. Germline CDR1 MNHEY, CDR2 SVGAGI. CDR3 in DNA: TGTGCCAGCAGTCCCCGGCGGCCTCAGAGGGAGACCCAGTACTTC. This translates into CASSPRRPQRETQYF.

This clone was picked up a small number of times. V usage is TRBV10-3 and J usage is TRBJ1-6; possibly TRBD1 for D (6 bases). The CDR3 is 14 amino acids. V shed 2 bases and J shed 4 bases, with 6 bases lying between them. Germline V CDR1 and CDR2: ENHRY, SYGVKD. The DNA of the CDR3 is TGTGCCATCAGTGAGGGACAGTATAATTCACCCCTCCACTTT. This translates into CAISEGQYNSPLHF.

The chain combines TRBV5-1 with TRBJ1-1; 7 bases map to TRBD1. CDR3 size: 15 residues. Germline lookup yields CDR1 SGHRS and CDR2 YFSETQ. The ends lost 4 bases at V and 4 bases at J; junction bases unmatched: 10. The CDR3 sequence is CASSVTGDGLTEAFF. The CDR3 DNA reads TGCGCCAGCAGCGTTACAGGGGACGGCCTCACTGAAGCTTTCTTT. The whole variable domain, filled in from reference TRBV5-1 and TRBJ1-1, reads KAGVTQTPRYLIKTRGQQVTLSCSPISGHRSVSWYQQTPGQGLQFLFEYFSETQRNKGNFPGRFSGRQFSNSRSEMNVSTLELGDSALYLCASSVTGDGLTEAFFGQGTRLTVV.

Written as DNA, the CDR3 is TGCAGCGTTGAAGTGACAGGGGGTGAGCAGTACTTC. As protein: CSVEVTGGEQYF. This chain links TRBV29-1 with TRBJ2-7, with 9 positions matching TRBD1. From germline, CDR1 is SQVTM and CDR2 ANQGSEA. This CDR3 is built from 12 residues. Trimming cost V 1 base and J 7 bases; bases outside gene matches: 2.

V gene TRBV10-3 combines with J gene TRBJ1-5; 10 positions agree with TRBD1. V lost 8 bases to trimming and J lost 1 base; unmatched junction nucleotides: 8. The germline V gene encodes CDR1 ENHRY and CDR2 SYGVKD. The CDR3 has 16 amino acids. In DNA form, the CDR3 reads TGTGCCATCTCCGAAGGACAGGGGGGAAGCAATCAGCCCCAGCATTTT. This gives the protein CAISEGQGGSNQPQHF.